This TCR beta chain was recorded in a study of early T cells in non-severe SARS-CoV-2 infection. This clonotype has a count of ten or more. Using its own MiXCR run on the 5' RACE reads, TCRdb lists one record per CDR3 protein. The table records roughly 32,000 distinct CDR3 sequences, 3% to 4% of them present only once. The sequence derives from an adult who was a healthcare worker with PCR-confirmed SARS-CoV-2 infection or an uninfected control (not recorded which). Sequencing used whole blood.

CDR3: CASSSSTDTQYF. The CDR3 DNA follows: TGTGCCAGCAGCTCAAGCACAGATACGCAGTATTTT. The rearrangement links TRBV7-9 to TRBJ2-3; the D is unclear. From germline, CDR1 is SEHNR and CDR2 FQNEAQ (reference sequence). Trimming stripped 4 bases from V and 0 bases from J, with 2 bases between. This CDR3 has 12 residues.